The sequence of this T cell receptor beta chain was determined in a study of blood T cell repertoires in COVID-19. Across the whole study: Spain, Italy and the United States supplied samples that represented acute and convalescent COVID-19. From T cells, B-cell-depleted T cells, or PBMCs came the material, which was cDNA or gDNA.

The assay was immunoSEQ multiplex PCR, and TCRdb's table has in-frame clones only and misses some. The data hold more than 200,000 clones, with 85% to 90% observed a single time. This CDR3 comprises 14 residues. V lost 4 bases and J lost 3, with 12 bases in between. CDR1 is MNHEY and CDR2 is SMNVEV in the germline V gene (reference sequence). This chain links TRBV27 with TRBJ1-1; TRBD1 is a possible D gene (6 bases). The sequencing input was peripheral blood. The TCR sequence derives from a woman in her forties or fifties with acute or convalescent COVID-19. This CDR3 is CASSYQQGYTEAFF. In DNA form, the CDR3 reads TGTGCCAGCAGTTATCAACAGGGTTACACTGAAGCTTTCTTT.